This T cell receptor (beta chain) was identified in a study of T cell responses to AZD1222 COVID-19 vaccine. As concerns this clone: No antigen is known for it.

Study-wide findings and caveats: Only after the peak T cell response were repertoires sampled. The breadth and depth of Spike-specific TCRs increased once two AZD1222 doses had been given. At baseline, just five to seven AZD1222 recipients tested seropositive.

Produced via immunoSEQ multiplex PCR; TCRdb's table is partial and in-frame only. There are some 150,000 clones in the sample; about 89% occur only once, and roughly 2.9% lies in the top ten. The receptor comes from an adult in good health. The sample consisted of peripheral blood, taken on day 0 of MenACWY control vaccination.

CDR3 in DNA: TGTGCCAGTAGTGAAGGGGGCCCTTTCATCTATAATTCACCCCTCCACTTT. Translation: CASSEGGPFIYNSPLHF. The V gene is TRBV19, the J gene TRBJ1-6; 7 bases match TRBD1. There are 17 residues in the CDR3. The germline gives CDR1 LNHDA, CDR2 SQIVND (reference sequence). Unmatched junction bases numbered 10, after V lost 5 bases and J lost 3 bases.